This passage covers 24 T cell receptor beta chains from one sample sequenced in a study of blood T cell repertoires in COVID-19. Profiling relied on immunoSEQ multiplex PCR, and the TCRdb table lists in-frame clones only, not all of them. The data hold some 170,000 clones, with 70% to 85% observed a single time. The sequenced sample was PBMCs or T cells enriched from blood (not recorded which). The receptors shown here come from a woman in her forties or fifties who had recovered from COVID-19.

The chain recombines TRBV10-3 with TRBJ2-2; 10 nucleotides line up with TRBD2. Germline V lookup: CDR1 ENHRY, CDR2 SYGVKD. The CDR3 spans 13 residues. Trimming cost V 11 bases and J 5 bases; bases outside gene matches: 5. CDR3 in amino acids: CAQSGGATGELFF. Written as DNA, the CDR3 is TGTGCCCAAAGCGGGGGGGCTACCGGGGAGCTGTTTTTT.

The V and J genes are TRBV21-1 and TRBJ2-7; the table's TRBD1 call for D was not verified on the DNA. TRBV21-1 is a known pseudogene. CDR3 length equals 15 residues. The CDR3 DNA reads TGTGCCAGCAGCAAAGAGGGGACAGGGGGGTACGAGCAGTACTTC. Translated: CASSKEGTGGYEQYF.

The rearrangement links TRBV9 to TRBJ2-5; 7 nucleotides agree with TRBD2. Germline CDR1 reads SGDLS; CDR2 reads YYNGEE. This CDR3 region has 17 residues. V gave up 1 base and J gave up 3 bases; unmatched junction bases: 12. DNA for the CDR3: TGTGCCAGCAGCGTACATAGCGGGCTAATTTCAGAAGAGACCCAGTACTTC. This translates into CASSVHSGLISEETQYF. Full variable domain (missing parts from reference TRBV9 and TRBJ2-5): DSGVTQTPKHLITATGQRVTLRCSPRSGDLSVYWYQQSLDQGLQFLIQYYNGEERAKGNILERFSAQQFPDLHSELNLSSLELGDSALYFCASSVHSGLISEETQYFGPGTRLLVL.

The chain couples TRBV10-3 to TRBJ2-7; the match to TRBD1 covers 11 bases. The CDR3 is 16 residues long. The J segment lost 0 bases and the V segment lost 3 bases, leaving 4 bases of the junction unmatched. Per germline, CDR1 ENHRY and CDR2 SYGVKD. In DNA, the CDR3 is TGTGCCATCAGTGACACCGGGACAGGGGGCTCCTACGAGCAGTACTTC. Translating it yields CAISDTGTGGSYEQYF.

This clone was counted a single time. This rearrangement joins TRBV19 to TRBJ1-1; 9 nucleotides agree with TRBD1. Unmatched junction bases numbered 6, after V lost 6 bases and J lost 4 bases. This CDR3 comprises 14 residues. Germline CDR1 LNHDA, CDR2 SQIVND (reference sequence). CDR3 in amino acids: CASRSRQGGTEAFF. In DNA, the CDR3 is TGTGCCAGTAGGAGTAGACAGGGGGGCACTGAAGCTTTCTTT.

This chain joins TRBV5-6 and TRBJ2-7; the D gene is possibly TRBD2 (7 bases). The CDR3 covers 15 residues. Germline V lookup: CDR1 SGHDT, CDR2 YYEEEE. V was shortened by 3 bases and J by 3 bases, with 16 bases between the two germline ends. CDR3 sequence reads: CASSWVAGARYEQYF. CDR3 in DNA: TGTGCCAGCAGCTGGGTGGCGGGGGCGCGCTACGAGCAGTACTTC.

The chain uses TRBV4-2 and TRBJ2-3, with D possibly being TRBD2 (6 bases). The V gene lost 4 bases and the J gene lost 5 bases, with 13 bases spanning the gap. The CDR3 totals 14 residues. Germline-derived CDR1 and CDR2 are LGHNA and YNFKEQ. DNA for the CDR3: TGTGCCAGCAGCCCGGGCGGGATGAAAGATACGCAGTATTTT. Protein sequence: CASSPGGMKDTQYF.

The rearrangement joins TRBV19 to TRBJ2-7, with 10 bases lining up with TRBD2. This CDR3 contains 18 residues. Germline V CDR1 and CDR2: LNHDA, SQIVND (reference sequence). The junction had 15 bases not matched to a gene; V was cut back by 4 bases and J by 3 bases. Here the CDR3 reads CASSTQAITGTSVYEQYF. In DNA, the CDR3 is TGTGCCAGTAGTACGCAAGCGATAACCGGGACTAGCGTCTACGAGCAGTACTTC.

This clone was found a few times. The rearrangement joins TRBV7-3 to TRBJ1-1, with D tentatively TRBD1 (6 bases). Per germline, CDR1 SGHTA and CDR2 FQGTGA. The CDR3 contains 14 residues. V lost 3 bases to trimming and J lost 5 bases, with 13 bases between them. Here the CDR3 reads CASSFSGGVTEAFF. For the CDR3, the DNA is TGTGCCAGCAGCTTTTCTGGGGGCGTTACTGAAGCTTTCTTT.

This chain uses TRBV7-8 with TRBJ2-7; D ambiguous. Germline V gives CDR1 SGHVS, CDR2 FQNEAQ. V was pared by 8 bases and J by 4 bases, with 12 bases between. The CDR3 has 12 amino acids. The CDR3 DNA reads TGTGCCAGCGGCAATAACCGTTACGAGCAGTACTTC. Protein: CASGNNRYEQYF.

The rearrangement joins TRBV28 to TRBJ2-1, with 9 bases identical to TRBD2. Trimming took 4 bases from V and 4 from J; bases not matched to a gene: 2. The CDR3 sequence is 14 residues long. Germline V gives CDR1 MDHEN, CDR2 SYDVKM. CDR3 nucleotides: TGTGCCAGCAGTTCAGCGGGAGGTTACAATGAGCAGTTCTTC. Translating gives CASSSAGGYNEQFF. The full variable domain, in which reference TRBV28 and TRBJ2-1 provide the parts outside the CDR3, is DVKVTQSSRYLVKRTGEKVFLECVQDMDHENMFWYRQDPGLGLRLIYFSYDVKMKEKGDIPEGYSVSREKKERFSLILESASTNQTSMYLCASSSAGGYNEQFFGPGTRLTVL.

The genes are TRBV7-8 and TRBJ1-6; 10 nucleotides match TRBD1. CDR3 length: 14 residues. V trimming: 4 bases; J trimming: 11 bases; junction bases outside the gene matches: 5. Per germline, CDR1 SGHVS and CDR2 FQNEAQ. CDR3 coding DNA: TGTGCCAGCAGCTCAGGGACAGGGGTGCCACCCCTCCACTTT. Translation: CASSSGTGVPPLHF. Full variable domain (rest looked up from reference TRBV7-8 and TRBJ1-6): GAGVSQSPRYKVAKRGQDVALRCDPISGHVSLFWYQQALGQGPEFLTYFQNEAQLDKSGLPSDRFFAERPEGSVSTLKIQRTQQEDSAVYLCASSSGTGVPPLHFGNGTRLTVT.

V is TRBV11-2 and J is TRBJ1-2; D gene uncertain. The CDR3 extends over 15 amino acids. Per the germline V gene, CDR1 is SGHAT and CDR2 is FQNNGV. V was trimmed by 5 bases and J by 5 bases, leaving 18 bases between them. The CDR3 coding sequence is TGTGCCAGCAGCCCCCGCCGACCGGCGGAATATGGCTACACCTTC. Translation gives CASSPRRPAEYGYTF.

This clone was found many times. The chain combines TRBV3-1 (or the pseudogene TRBV3-2) with TRBJ2-7; D remains ambiguous. V was clipped by 0 bases and J by 3 bases, with 12 bases between them. This CDR3 is 15 amino acids long. CDR1 is LGHDT and CDR2 is YNNKEL in the germline V gene (reference sequence). This CDR3 is CASSQDTLLIYEQYF. Written as DNA, the CDR3 is TGTGCCAGCAGCCAAGACACTCTTTTAATCTACGAGCAGTACTTC.

This clone was seen only once. The chain is built from TRBV27 and TRBJ2-7; D possibly corresponds to TRBD2 (6 bases). This CDR3 spans 21 amino acids. CDR1 MNHEY and CDR2 SMNVEV come from the germline V gene (reference sequence). Trimming took off 5 bases at V and 1 base at J, with 33 bases between the two ends. In DNA form, the CDR3 reads TGTGCCAGCAGTCCCGTTCGGTCCGGGAGAGGGCTCGGGCGACTATCCTACGAGCAGTACTTC. Its protein product is CASSPVRSGRGLGRLSYEQYF.

This clone was counted once. The V gene is TRBV28, the J gene TRBJ1-1, with 7 bases identical to TRBD1. The CDR3 sequence is 15 residues long. Germline V lookup: CDR1 MDHEN, CDR2 SYDVKM. V trimming: 5 bases; J trimming: 0 bases; junction bases outside the gene matches: 6. CDR3 amino acids: CASSLDRALNTEAFF. DNA for the CDR3: TGTGCCAGCAGTCTTGACAGGGCCCTGAACACTGAAGCTTTCTTT.

The V call is TRBV25-1, the J call TRBJ1-5; 10 bases map to TRBD1. The CDR3 is 14 amino acids. Germline V CDR1 and CDR2: MGHDK, SYGVNS. J was trimmed by 4 bases and V by 6 bases; bases with no gene match: 3. The CDR3, as DNA: TGTGCCAGCAGCGGGACAGGGGCTAATCAGCCCCAGCATTTT. It yields the protein CASSGTGANQPQHF.

V usage is TRBV9 and J usage is TRBJ2-7; D ambiguous. CDR3 length equals 16 residues. Germline V gene data show CDR1 as SGDLS and CDR2 as YYNGEE. Trimming removed 0 bases from V and 2 bases from J, with 15 bases in between. The DNA for the CDR3 is TGTGCCAGCAGCGTAGGAAGCGCGGTAGATGCCTACGAGCAGTACTTC. Encoded protein: CASSVGSAVDAYEQYF.

The chain combines TRBV4-1 with TRBJ2-7; 9 bases match TRBD2. Germline V gene sequence: CDR1 MGHRA, CDR2 YSYEKL. V shed 2 bases and J 3 bases; nucleotides not matched to a gene: 11. CDR3 length: 17 amino acids. In DNA form, the CDR3 reads TGCGCCAGCAGCCAAACCTTAGTTAGCGGGGGAAACTACGAGCAGTACTTC. This gives the protein CASSQTLVSGGNYEQYF.

This chain uses TRBV12-5 with TRBJ2-3, with D perhaps matching TRBD2 (5 bases). The CDR3 totals 16 residues. V was trimmed by 0 bases and J by 0 bases, leaving 10 bases between them. The germline CDR1 and CDR2 sequences are LGHNT and FRNRAP. CDR3 DNA: TGTGCTAGTGGTTTGGTGTCCGGCGGGAGCACAGATACGCAGTATTTT. This codes for CASGLVSGGSTDTQYF.

The V and J genes are TRBV6-2 or TRBV6-3 and TRBJ1-2, with 9 bases fitting TRBD1. V trimming: 4 bases; J trimming: 7 bases; junction bases outside the gene matches: 7. The CDR3 has 14 amino acids. Germline V gives CDR1 MNHEY, CDR2 SVGEGT. For the CDR3, the DNA is TGTGCCAGCAGTTTTGACAGGGGGAGAGGTGGCTACACCTTC. Protein sequence: CASSFDRGRGGYTF.

The gene calls are TRBV7-2 and TRBJ2-6; D ambiguous. Deletions cut 5 bases from V and 0 bases from J, with 5 bases between. The CDR3 runs to 14 residues. The germline gives CDR1 SGHTA, CDR2 FQGNSA. Here the CDR3 DNA reads TGTGCCAGCAGCAAACACTCTGGGGCCAACGTCCTGACTTTC. Encoded protein: CASSKHSGANVLTF.

This clone was recorded only once. The J gene is TRBJ1-1, the V gene TRBV5-4, with unresolved D. CDR3 length equals 13 residues. From germline, CDR1 is SGHNT and CDR2 YYREEE (reference sequence). V lost 0 bases to trimming and J lost 9 bases, with 12 bases between them. The CDR3: CASSLDKSGKAFF. The DNA for the CDR3 is TGTGCCAGCAGCTTGGACAAATCGGGTAAAGCTTTCTTT.

Here the CDR3 reads CAPRPGKLNTEAFF. CDR3 bases: TGTGCCCCGAGACCGGGAAAACTGAACACTGAAGCTTTCTTT. The chain links TRBV19 to TRBJ1-1; D is undetermined. CDR3 size: 14 residues. V gave up 11 bases and J gave up 0 bases, with 16 bases separating them. CDR1 is LNHDA, CDR2 SQIVND, per germline (reference sequence).